Presented here are 5 T cell receptor beta chains from one specimen sequenced in a study of blood T cells in healthy people across ages. Alongside a J-beta primer mix, a sample-barcoded 5' primer served in a second PCR lasting roughly 7 to 12 cycles. TCRdb passed the 5' RACE reads through MiXCR, listing each CDR3 protein once. Counted here are 1.5 million to 2 million distinct CDR3 sequences, around half occurring once; the ten biggest clones make up 2.1%. The material sequenced was blood. These receptors were obtained from a woman in her thirties or forties in good health.

This sequence joins TRBV11-2 and TRBJ2-7; D gene ambiguous. The ends were cut back, 6 bases at V and 3 bases at J, with 15 bases in the middle. The CDR3 extends over 14 amino acids. In germline, CDR1 is SGHAT, CDR2 FQNNGV. The CDR3, as DNA: TGTGCCAGCAGTTCGACGATAGACGGCTACGAGCAGTACTTC. Its protein product is CASSSTIDGYEQYF.

There are a few counts of this clonotype. This chain joins TRBV12-3 or TRBV12-4 and TRBJ2-4; 15 bases are shared with TRBD2. This CDR3 comprises 20 residues. Trimming cost V 1 base and J 3 bases; bases outside gene matches: 10. The CDR3 DNA reads TGTGCCAGCAGTTTAGTCCGGACTAGCGGGGGGGGTCTGGGCAAAAACATTCAGTACTTC. The encoded protein is CASSLVRTSGGGLGKNIQYF.

The chain is built from TRBV20-1 and TRBJ2-7; D is uncertain. Trimming left V 3 bases short and J 5 bases short, with 8 bases between. Germline V CDR1 and CDR2: DFQATT, SNEGSKA (reference sequence). CDR3 length: 11 amino acids. CDR3: CSASTVDEQYF. CDR3 in DNA: TGCAGTGCTAGTACAGTCGACGAGCAGTACTTC.

This clonotype was seen a single time. This rearrangement joins TRBV4-1 to TRBJ2-2; D might be TRBD2 (5 bases). Trimming shortened V by 0 bases and J by 9 bases, and 11 bases separated the two germline ends. Per germline, CDR1 MGHRA and CDR2 YSYEKL. This CDR3 comprises 14 residues. CDR3 loop: CASSQDGSQRELFF. The CDR3 DNA reads TGCGCCAGCAGCCAAGATGGGAGTCAGCGGGAGCTGTTTTTT.

This chain joins TRBV24-1 and TRBJ2-6; D is uncertain. The V gene's germline CDR1 is KGHDR and CDR2 SFDVKD. The V and J ends lost 2 bases and 1 base respectively, with 8 bases between them. This CDR3 is 16 amino acids long. CDR3: CATSDCTESGANVLTF. DNA for the CDR3: TGTGCCACCAGTGATTGTACAGAATCTGGGGCCAACGTCCTGACTTTC.